This TCR beta chain came from a study of blood T cell repertoires in COVID-19. TCRdb keeps only in-frame clones here, not all; method: immunoSEQ multiplex PCR. The table has roughly 69,000 clones, approximately 80% seen once; the top ten hold approximately 14%. There are 16 residues in the CDR3. Looked up from germline, CDR1 is SGHNT and CDR2 is YENEEA. Trimming pared 0 bases from V and 0 bases from J, leaving 10 bases between. V is TRBV11-3 and J is TRBJ2-3; D gene uncertain. The sequence derives from a man aged 55 to 70 with COVID-19, enrolled during active disease. Sequencing was done on a sample of peripheral blood. DNA for the CDR3: TGTGCCAGCAGCTTAGAAGCGAGAACTAGCACAGATACGCAGTATTTT. It yields the protein CASSLEARTSTDTQYF. The whole variable domain, filled in from reference TRBV11-3 and TRBJ2-3, reads EAGVVQSPRYKIIEKKQPVAFWCNPISGHNTLYWYLQNLGQGPELLIRYENEEAVDDSQLPKDRFSAERLKGVDSTLKIQPAELGDSAVYLCASSLEARTSTDTQYFGPGTRLTVL.